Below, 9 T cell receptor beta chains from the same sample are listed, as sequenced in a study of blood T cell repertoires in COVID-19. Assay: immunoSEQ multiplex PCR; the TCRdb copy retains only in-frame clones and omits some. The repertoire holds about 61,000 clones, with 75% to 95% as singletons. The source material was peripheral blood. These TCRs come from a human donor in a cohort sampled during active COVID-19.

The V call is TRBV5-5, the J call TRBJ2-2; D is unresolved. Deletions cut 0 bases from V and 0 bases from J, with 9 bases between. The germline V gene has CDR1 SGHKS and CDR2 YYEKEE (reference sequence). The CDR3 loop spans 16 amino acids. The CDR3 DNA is TGTGCCAGCAGCTTGGCTTCACAGACGAACACCGGGGAGCTGTTTTTT. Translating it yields CASSLASQTNTGELFF.

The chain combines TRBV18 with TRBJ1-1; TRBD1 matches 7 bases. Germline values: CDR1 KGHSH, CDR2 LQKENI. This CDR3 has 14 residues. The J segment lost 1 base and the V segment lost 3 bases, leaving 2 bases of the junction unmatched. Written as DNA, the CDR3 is TGTGCCAGCTCACCCGGACAGGCGAACACTGAAGCTTTCTTT. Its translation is CASSPGQANTEAFF. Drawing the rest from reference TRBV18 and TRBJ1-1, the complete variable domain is NAGVMQNPRHLVRRRGQEARLRCSPMKGHSHVYWYRQLPEEGLKFMVYLQKENIIDESGMPKERFSAEFPKEGPSILRIQQVVRGDSAAYFCASSPGQANTEAFFGQGTRLTVV.

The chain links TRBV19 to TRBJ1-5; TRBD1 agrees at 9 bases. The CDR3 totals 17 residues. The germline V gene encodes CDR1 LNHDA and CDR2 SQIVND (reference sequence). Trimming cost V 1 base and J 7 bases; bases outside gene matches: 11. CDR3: CASSIGGYRGQGQPQHF. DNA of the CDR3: TGTGCCAGTAGTATAGGGGGATACAGGGGACAGGGACAGCCCCAGCATTTT.

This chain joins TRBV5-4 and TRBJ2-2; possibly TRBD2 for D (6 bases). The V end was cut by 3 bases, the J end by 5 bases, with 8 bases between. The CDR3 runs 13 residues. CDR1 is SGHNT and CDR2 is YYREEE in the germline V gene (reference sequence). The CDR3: CASSSRGTGELFF. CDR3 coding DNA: TGTGCCAGCAGCTCCCGGGGGACCGGGGAGCTGTTTTTT.

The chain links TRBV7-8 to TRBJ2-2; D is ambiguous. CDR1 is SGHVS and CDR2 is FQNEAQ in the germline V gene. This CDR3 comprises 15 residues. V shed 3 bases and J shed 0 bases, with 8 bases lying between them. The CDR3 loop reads CASSLSTANTGELFF. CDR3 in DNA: TGTGCCAGCAGCTTGTCAACAGCGAACACCGGGGAGCTGTTTTTT.

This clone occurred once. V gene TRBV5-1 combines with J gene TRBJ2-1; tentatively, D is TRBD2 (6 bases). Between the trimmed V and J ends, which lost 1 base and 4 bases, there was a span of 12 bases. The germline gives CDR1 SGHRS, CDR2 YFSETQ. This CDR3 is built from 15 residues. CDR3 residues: CASSLNGGAYNEQFF. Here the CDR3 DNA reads TGCGCCAGCAGCTTGAACGGGGGAGCTTACAATGAGCAGTTCTTC.

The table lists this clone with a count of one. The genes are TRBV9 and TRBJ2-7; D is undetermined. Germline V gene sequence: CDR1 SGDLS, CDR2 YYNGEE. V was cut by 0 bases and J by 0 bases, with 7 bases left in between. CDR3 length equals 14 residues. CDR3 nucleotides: TGTGCCAGCAGCGTAGTGGGCACCTCCTACGAGCAGTACTTC. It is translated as CASSVVGTSYEQYF.

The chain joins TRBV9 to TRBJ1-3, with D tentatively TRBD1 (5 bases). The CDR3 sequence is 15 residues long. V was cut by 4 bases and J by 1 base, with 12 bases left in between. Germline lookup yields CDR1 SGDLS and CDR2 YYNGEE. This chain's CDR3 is CASSPLDSSGNTIYF. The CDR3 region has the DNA TGTGCCAGCAGCCCACTCGACAGTTCTGGAAACACCATATATTTT.

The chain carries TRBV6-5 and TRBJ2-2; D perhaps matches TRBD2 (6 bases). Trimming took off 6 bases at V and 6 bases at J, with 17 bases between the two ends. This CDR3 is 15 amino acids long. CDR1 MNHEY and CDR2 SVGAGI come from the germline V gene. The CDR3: CASRIGTHPSGELFF. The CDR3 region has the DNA TGTGCCAGCAGAATTGGGACTCATCCTTCCGGGGAGCTGTTTTTT.